This T cell receptor (beta chain) was recovered during a study of blood T cells in healthy people across ages. Using a J-beta primer mix together with a sample-barcoded 5' primer, a second PCR was run for roughly 6 to 11 cycles. TCRdb reprocessed the 5' RACE reads with MiXCR, giving one entry per CDR3 protein. Seen here are around 790,000 distinct CDR3 sequences, around 45% observed once, and the top ten hold about a fifth. Donors were systemically healthy Caucasian individuals from Russia aged about 6 to 90 years. Germline CDR1 LNHNV, CDR2 YYDKDF (reference sequence). The CDR3 extends over 15 amino acids. V lost 5 bases and J 1 base, leaving 9 bases between the germline ends.

V and J are TRBV15 and TRBJ2-6, with D unclear. The sequenced material came from blood. This TCR derives from a man in his sixties in good health. CDR3 sequence: CATSRANSGANVLTF. The CDR3 coding sequence is TGTGCCACCAGCCGCGCAAATTCTGGGGCCAACGTCCTGACTTTC.